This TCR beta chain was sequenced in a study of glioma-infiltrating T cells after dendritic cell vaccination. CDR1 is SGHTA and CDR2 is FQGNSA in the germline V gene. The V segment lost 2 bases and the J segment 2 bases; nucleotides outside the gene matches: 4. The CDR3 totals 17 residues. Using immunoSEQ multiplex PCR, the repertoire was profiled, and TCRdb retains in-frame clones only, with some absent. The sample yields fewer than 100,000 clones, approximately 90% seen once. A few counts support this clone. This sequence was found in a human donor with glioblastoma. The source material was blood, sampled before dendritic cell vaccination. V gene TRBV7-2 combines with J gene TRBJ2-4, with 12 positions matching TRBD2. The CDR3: CASSLLTSGGPKNIQYF. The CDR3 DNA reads TGTGCCAGCAGCTTACTGACTAGCGGGGGTCCCAAAAACATTCAGTACTTC.